The 4 T cell receptor beta chains presented below share a single source sample, sequenced in a study of patients and donors after allogeneic stem cell transplantation. TCRdb re-called the RT-PCR reads with MiXCR, one entry per CDR3 protein. The repertoire has about a million distinct CDR3 sequences, about a sixth of them found once; the top ten carry around 6%. The sequenced sample was blood, either unsorted or a sorted T cell fraction (not recorded which). The receptors stem from a human donor who was either an allogeneic HSCT recipient or a stem cell or donor lymphocyte infusion donor (not recorded which). It is not recorded whose cells these are; they may come from a transplant donor.

This sequence joins TRBV3-1 and TRBJ2-1; 10 nucleotides line up with TRBD2. J lost 7 bases, V lost 5 bases, and 8 bases had no gene match. This CDR3 is 15 amino acids long. Germline CDR1 reads LGHDT; CDR2 reads YNNKEL (reference sequence). CDR3 amino acids: CASSFRPGLANEQFF. DNA for the CDR3: TGTGCCAGCAGCTTCCGCCCGGGACTAGCGAATGAGCAGTTCTTC.

This clonotype was seen a handful of times. The V call is TRBV25-1, the J call TRBJ1-2, with TRBD1 matching 8 bases. Trimming cost V 11 bases and J 7 bases; bases outside gene matches: 12. The CDR3 has 13 amino acids. CDR1 is MGHDK, CDR2 SYGVNS, per germline. CDR3 residues: CASSGTGSSGYTF. The CDR3, as DNA: TGTGCCTCCTCTGGGACAGGATCTTCTGGCTACACCTTC.

This clonotype was detected a few times. The chain joins TRBV9 to TRBJ1-1; 10 bases line up with TRBD1. The V gene end was trimmed by 0 bases and the J gene end by 5 bases; junction bases not matched to a gene: 1. This CDR3 has 14 amino acids. Per the germline V gene, CDR1 is SGDLS and CDR2 is YYNGEE. CDR3 nucleotides: TGTGCCAGCAGCGTAGCGGACAGGGGGACTGAAGCTTTCTTT. It translates to CASSVADRGTEAFF.

The chain uses TRBV12-3 or TRBV12-4 and TRBJ1-4; no firm D call. The CDR3 extends over 12 amino acids. V was shortened by 2 bases and J by 6 bases, with 4 bases between the two germline ends. The CDR3 loop is CASSLRYEKLFF. As DNA, the CDR3 is TGTGCCAGCAGTTTACGGTATGAAAAACTGTTTTTT.